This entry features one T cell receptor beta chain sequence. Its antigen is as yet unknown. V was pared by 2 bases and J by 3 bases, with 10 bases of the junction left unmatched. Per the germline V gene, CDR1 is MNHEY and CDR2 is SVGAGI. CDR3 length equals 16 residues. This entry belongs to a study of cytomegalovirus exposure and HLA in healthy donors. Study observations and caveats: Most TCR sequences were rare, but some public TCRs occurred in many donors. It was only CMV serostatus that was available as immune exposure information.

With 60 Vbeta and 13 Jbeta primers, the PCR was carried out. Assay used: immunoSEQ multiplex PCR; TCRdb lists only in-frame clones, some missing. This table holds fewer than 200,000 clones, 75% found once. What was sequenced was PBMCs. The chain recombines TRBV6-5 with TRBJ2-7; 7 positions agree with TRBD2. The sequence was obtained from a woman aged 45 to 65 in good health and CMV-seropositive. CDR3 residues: CASSYKTGTTHYEQYF. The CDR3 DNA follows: TGTGCCAGCAGTTACAAGACTGGGACTACCCACTACGAGCAGTACTTC.